Below are 26 T cell receptor beta chains sequenced from a single sample in a study of siplizumab effects on memory and regulatory T cells. Sequencing was performed with immunoSEQ multiplex PCR; in TCRdb, only in-frame clones are kept and a portion is missing. Among fewer than 120,000 clones, roughly 92% were seen once, and the ten largest hold around 1.3%. The material sequenced was CD4+ T cells sorted from blood. The receptor set was obtained from a human donor in good health.

The gene calls are TRBV7-9 and TRBJ1-1; D is possibly TRBD1 (5 bases). V shed 5 bases and J shed 1 base, with 14 bases lying between them. The germline V gene encodes CDR1 SEHNR and CDR2 FQNEAQ (reference sequence). This CDR3 is 15 amino acids long. CDR3 protein: CASSPRDGGNTEAFF. The CDR3 region has the DNA TGTGCCAGCAGCCCACGTGACGGGGGGAACACTGAAGCTTTCTTT.

This clone has just one count. The chain employs TRBV10-3 and TRBJ2-3, with D possibly matching TRBD1 (6 bases). Trimming left V 4 bases short and J 0 bases short, with 11 bases between. CDR1 and CDR2 (germline): ENHRY, SYGVKD. CDR3 length: 15 amino acids. CDR3 sequence reads: CAISVSGDSTDTQYF. DNA of the CDR3: TGTGCCATCAGTGTATCAGGGGATAGCACAGATACGCAGTATTTT.

This sequence joins TRBV6-5 and TRBJ2-3; no reliable D call. The CDR3 covers 13 residues. Germline CDR1 is MNHEY and CDR2 is SVGAGI. Trimming pared 6 bases from V and 2 bases from J, leaving 9 bases between. DNA for the CDR3: TGTGCCAGCAGCGAAAAAATCACAGATACGCAGTATTTT. Amino acid sequence: CASSEKITDTQYF.

This chain uses TRBV7-2 with TRBJ1-2; no reliable D call. Deletions cut 2 bases from V and 0 bases from J, with 10 bases between. In germline, CDR1 is SGHTA, CDR2 FQGNSA. The CDR3 contains 15 residues. The chain's CDR3 is CASSLNGPANYGYTF. The DNA of the CDR3 is TGTGCCAGCAGCTTAAATGGACCAGCTAACTATGGCTACACCTTC.

The rearrangement links TRBV11-2 to TRBJ2-5; D may be TRBD1 or TRBD2 (6 bases each). CDR1 is SGHAT, CDR2 FQNNGV, per germline. The CDR3 totals 15 residues. The germline V and J ends were trimmed by 1 base and 5 bases, with 14 bases remaining between them. This CDR3 reads CASSLGGGKEETQYF. CDR3 bases: TGTGCCAGCAGCTTAGGAGGGGGGAAGGAGGAGACCCAGTACTTC.

The chain recombines TRBV10-3 with TRBJ2-2; D may correspond to TRBD1 or TRBD2 (5 bases each). The ends were cut back, 10 bases at V and 2 bases at J, with 20 bases in the middle. CDR1 and CDR2 from the germline V gene are ENHRY and SYGVKD. This CDR3 spans 16 amino acids. The CDR3 sequence is CATARGREHNTGELFF. The CDR3 bases are TGTGCCACCGCTAGGGGCAGGGAGCACAACACCGGGGAGCTGTTTTTT.

The V call is TRBV29-1, the J call TRBJ1-1, with D unresolved. CDR1 and CDR2 from the germline V gene are SQVTM and ANQGSEA. The CDR3 runs to 13 residues. Trimming shortened V by 1 base and J by 3 bases, and 9 bases separated the two germline ends. The CDR3 sequence is CSVEGYMDTEAFF. The CDR3 DNA is TGCAGCGTTGAAGGTTATATGGACACTGAAGCTTTCTTT.

J is TRBJ1-2 and V is TRBV30; the match to TRBD1 covers 10 bases. From germline, CDR1 is GTSNPN and CDR2 SVGIG (reference sequence). The length of the CDR3 is 15 residues. The J segment lost 6 bases and the V segment lost 5 bases, leaving 12 bases of the junction unmatched. The CDR3 nucleotides are TGTGCCTGGTGTCGGGACAGGGGAATAATTGATGGCTACACCTTC. It encodes CAWCRDRGIIDGYTF.

V gene TRBV7-2 combines with J gene TRBJ1-1, with 7 positions matching TRBD1. V trimming: 2 bases; J trimming: 2 bases; junction bases outside the gene matches: 5. The CDR3 is made up of 15 amino acids. The germline gives CDR1 SGHTA, CDR2 FQGNSA. CDR3 sequence: CASSLQGGVNTEAFF. The CDR3 DNA reads as TGTGCCAGCAGCTTACAGGGGGGAGTTAACACTGAAGCTTTCTTT.

This CDR3 reads CASSVLSISYEQYF. CDR3 DNA: TGTGCCAGCAGTGTTCTTTCCATCTCCTACGAGCAGTACTTC. The chain is built from TRBV6-1 and TRBJ2-7, with D unclear. Deletions cut 4 bases from V and 0 bases from J, with 10 bases between. The CDR3 contains 14 residues. Looked up from germline, CDR1 is MNHNS and CDR2 is SASEGT.

V and J are TRBV27 and TRBJ2-1; 9 bases map to TRBD1. V trimming: 5 bases; J trimming: 0 bases; junction bases outside the gene matches: 11. The CDR3 runs to 18 residues. CDR1 is MNHEY and CDR2 is SMNVEV in the germline V gene (reference sequence). For the CDR3, the DNA is TGTGCCAGCAGTGTAACAGGGGGCGGAGGGAGCTCCTACAATGAGCAGTTCTTC. Translation gives CASSVTGGGGSSYNEQFF.

The V gene is TRBV2, the J gene TRBJ2-1; TRBD2 aligns across 12 bases. The CDR3 has 15 residues. The germline CDR1 and CDR2 sequences are SNHLY and FYNNEI. V shed 4 bases and J 8 bases; nucleotides not matched to a gene: 6. The CDR3 loop reads CASSGLAGALDEQFF. Here the CDR3 DNA reads TGTGCCAGCAGTGGACTAGCGGGGGCCCTGGATGAGCAGTTCTTC.

The rearrangement joins TRBV5-6 to TRBJ2-5, with 10 bases that match TRBD2. The CDR3 extends over 15 amino acids. J lost 5 bases, V lost 4 bases, and 8 bases had no gene match. In germline, CDR1 is SGHDT, CDR2 YYEEEE. DNA of the CDR3: TGTGCCAGCAGCCCCCTAGCGGGGGTTGGTGAGACCCAGTACTTC. Translation gives CASSPLAGVGETQYF.

The chain is built from TRBV4-1 and TRBJ1-3; D gene unclear. The CDR3 has 14 amino acids. V lost 4 bases and J lost 4, with 11 bases in between. The germline V gene has CDR1 MGHRA and CDR2 YSYEKL. The CDR3 sequence is CASSLDNLGNTIYF. CDR3 DNA: TGCGCCAGCAGCCTTGACAACCTCGGAAACACCATATATTTT.

V is TRBV18 and J is TRBJ2-7; 10 nucleotides line up with TRBD1. Unmatched junction bases numbered 12, after V lost 3 bases and J lost 4 bases. Germline-derived CDR1 and CDR2 are KGHSH and LQKENI. This CDR3 comprises 17 residues. CDR3 sequence: CASSPRKSGTGDYEQYF. The DNA for the CDR3 is TGTGCCAGCTCACCGCGAAAATCCGGGACAGGGGATTACGAGCAGTACTTC.

The J gene is TRBJ1-4, the V gene TRBV6-1; 8 nucleotides line up with TRBD1. V was clipped by 7 bases and J by 6 bases; unmatched bases: 10. Germline V gene lookup returns CDR1 MNHNS and CDR2 SASEGT. This CDR3 has 15 amino acids. The CDR3 sequence: CASTPTQGAYEKLFF. DNA of the CDR3: TGTGCCAGCACTCCGACTCAGGGGGCGTATGAAAAACTGTTTTTT.

This sequence joins TRBV10-3 and TRBJ1-1; 10 bases map to TRBD1. The CDR3 runs 16 residues. Germline CDR1 is ENHRY and CDR2 is SYGVKD. With V trimmed by 5 bases and J by 0 bases, 6 bases remained unmatched. CDR3 DNA sequence: TGTGCCATCAGTATGGGACAGGGGAGTATGAACACTGAAGCTTTCTTT. This sequence encodes CAISMGQGSMNTEAFF.

V is TRBV18 and J is TRBJ1-1; 8 nucleotides match TRBD1. This CDR3 spans 15 amino acids. CDR1 is KGHSH and CDR2 is LQKENI in the germline V gene. J lost 12 bases, V lost 4 bases, and 16 bases had no gene match. CDR3 sequence: CASSQGQETPLVTFF. The CDR3 nucleotides read TGTGCCAGCTCACAGGGACAGGAAACTCCTCTGGTGACTTTCTTT.

This chain uses TRBV6-6 with TRBJ1-1; D call uncertain. The CDR3 is 12 amino acids. The V and J ends lost 0 bases and 7 bases respectively, with 6 bases between them. The germline gives CDR1 MNHNY, CDR2 SVGAGI (reference sequence). CDR3 protein: CASSYSGSEAFF. In DNA, the CDR3 is TGTGCCAGCAGTTACTCCGGGAGTGAAGCTTTCTTT.

The count of this clone is one. The V and J genes are TRBV5-4 and TRBJ1-2, with 11 nucleotides matching TRBD1. Germline V gives CDR1 SGHNT, CDR2 YYREEE (reference sequence). The CDR3 length is 16 residues. Germline trimming cut 2 bases from V and 8 bases from J; bases unmatched to any gene: 11. Written as DNA, the CDR3 is TGTGCCAGCAGCTTCCGGGACAGGGGGATATTCGGCGGCTACACCTTC. Protein sequence: CASSFRDRGIFGGYTF. Drawing the rest from reference TRBV5-4 and TRBJ1-2, the complete variable domain is ETGVTQSPTHLIKTRGQQVTLRCSSQSGHNTVSWYQQALGQGPQFIFQYYREEENGRGNFPPRFSGLQFPNYSSELNVNALELDDSALYLCASSFRDRGIFGGYTFGSGTRLTVV.

This sequence joins TRBV7-3 and TRBJ2-5, with D tentatively TRBD2 (5 bases). The CDR3 totals 13 residues. Looked up from germline, CDR1 is SGHTA and CDR2 is FQGTGA. V was shortened by 3 bases and J by 3 bases, with 8 bases between the two germline ends. CDR3 DNA: TGTGCCAGCAGCTTTTCGGGGAAAGAGACCCAGTACTTC. The encoded protein is CASSFSGKETQYF.

The chain recombines TRBV7-9 with TRBJ2-1; 11 positions agree with TRBD2. Germline V gene data show CDR1 as SEHNR and CDR2 as FQNEAQ (reference sequence). Unmatched junction bases numbered 5, after V lost 5 bases and J lost 5 bases. The CDR3 contains 15 residues. Here the CDR3 DNA reads TGTGCCAGCAGCCTTAGCGGGAGGGTCGACAATGAGCAGTTCTTC. It is translated as CASSLSGRVDNEQFF.

This chain connects TRBV5-4 to TRBJ2-3; the D gene is possibly TRBD1 (5 bases). Trimming pared 6 bases from V and 1 base from J, leaving 6 bases between. From germline, CDR1 is SGHNT and CDR2 YYREEE (reference sequence). This CDR3 spans 12 amino acids. CDR3 in DNA: TGTGCCAGCAAAGGGGGCACAGATACGCAGTATTTT. Residues: CASKGGTDTQYF.

This sequence joins TRBV5-4 and TRBJ2-1; 13 nucleotides line up with TRBD2. The V segment lost 4 bases and the J segment 6 bases; nucleotides outside the gene matches: 4. CDR1 is SGHNT and CDR2 is YYREEE in the germline V gene (reference sequence). CDR3 length: 15 amino acids. The DNA for the CDR3 is TGTGCCAGCAGCAATCGGACTAGCGGGGGCAATGAGCAGTTCTTC. This codes for CASSNRTSGGNEQFF.

J is TRBJ2-5 and V is TRBV18; 11 positions agree with TRBD2. J was trimmed by 4 bases and V by 1 base; bases with no gene match: 11. CDR1 is KGHSH and CDR2 is LQKENI in the germline V gene. The CDR3 spans 18 residues. The CDR3 is CASSPLLAGAGSGETQYF. Written as DNA, the CDR3 is TGTGCCAGCTCACCACTACTAGCGGGAGCCGGATCCGGAGAGACCCAGTACTTC.

J is TRBJ2-5 and V is TRBV29-1, with D perhaps assigned TRBD1 or TRBD2 (6 bases each). Germline CDR1 reads SQVTM; CDR2 reads ANQGSEA. The V and J ends lost 5 bases and 5 bases respectively, with 21 bases between them. This CDR3 contains 15 residues. CDR3 amino acids: CSVTPNTGAGETQYF. DNA of the CDR3: TGCAGCGTTACACCAAATACGGGGGCGGGGGAGACCCAGTACTTC.